This T cell receptor beta chain appears in the sequencing data of a study of T-cell memory formation after mild COVID-19. About the study: Across donors, TCR clusters were largely donor specific. Study-level points and caveats: The appearance of some responding clones in pre-infection memory suggested that cross-reactive memory joined. Shrinking CD4+ clones were chiefly CM and EM; CD8+ ones were chiefly EMRA.

This clonotype was recorded a few times. As yet, its antigen is unknown. Germline-derived CDR1 and CDR2 are KGHDR and SFDVKD. This CDR3 has 17 residues. J gave up 5 bases and V 5 bases, and 13 bases lay outside the gene matches. TCRdb re-derived calls from the 5' RACE reads in MiXCR, one entry per CDR3 protein. This sample yields 150,000 to 200,000 distinct CDR3 sequences, of which 16% are seen a single time; 2% to 2.5% belongs to the top ten. Material: PBMCs or a T cell subset sorted from them (not recorded which). The sequence derives from an adult woman who had mild COVID-19 (a few samples of this study predate the infection). Cell type and time point are not known. The V and J genes are TRBV24-1 and TRBJ2-3; 9 bases agree with TRBD1. CDR3 bases: TGTGCCACCAGTGGCGGACAGGGGACGCTCGGAGGAGATACGCAGTATTTT. It is translated as CATSGGQGTLGGDTQYF.